The clone carrying this TCR beta chain was recorded once. This record belongs to a study of blood T cell repertoires in COVID-19. Whole-study context: Spain, Italy and the United States supplied samples that represented acute and convalescent COVID-19. Nucleic acid was either cDNA or gDNA, and it came from T cells, B-cell-depleted T cells, or PBMCs.

In the study's own analysis: Reference gene primer amplification yielded estimated nucleated cell counts. Produced via immunoSEQ multiplex PCR; TCRdb's table is partial and in-frame only. The DNA gave D and trimming, while V, J and clone size come from that table. The data contain 150,000 to 180,000 clones, just under 85% of them singletons. This CDR3 is built from 13 residues. V was clipped by 6 bases and J by 8 bases; unmatched bases: 8. The receptor was derived from a woman aged 60-70 years with acute or convalescent COVID-19. Material: peripheral blood. The chain recombines TRBV12-3 or TRBV12-4 with TRBJ1-2; TRBD1 matches 8 bases. As DNA, the CDR3 is TGTGCCAGCAGCCTACTATCAGGGGGCGGCTACACCTTC. Encoded protein: CASSLLSGGGYTF.